The source of this T cell receptor (beta chain) is a study of T cell responses to AZD1222 COVID-19 vaccine. Study-level background: Doses given second, at about 4 or about 12 weeks, were pooled.

Study-level results: Compared with day 0, the breadth and depth of the Spike-specific TCR repertoire rose significantly after two doses of AZD1222. Seropositivity was recorded at baseline in only 6 or 7 AZD1222 recipients.

Here immunoSEQ multiplex PCR was the method, and the copy in TCRdb shows in-frame clones only, minus some. The sample lists under 150,000 clones, about nine tenths occurring once. About this clone: Its antigen is currently unknown.

Germline CDR1 reads MNHEY; CDR2 reads SVGAGI. V lost 7 bases to trimming and J lost 0 bases, with 8 bases between them. The CDR3 spans 13 residues. The sample here was peripheral blood, taken on day 0 of AZD1222 vaccination. This clonotype was obtained from an adult in good health. The chain uses TRBV6-5 and TRBJ2-3, with D tentatively TRBD2 (5 bases). The CDR3, as DNA: TGTGCCAGCAAGACTACTAGCACAGATACGCAGTATTTT. Translating it yields CASKTTSTDTQYF.